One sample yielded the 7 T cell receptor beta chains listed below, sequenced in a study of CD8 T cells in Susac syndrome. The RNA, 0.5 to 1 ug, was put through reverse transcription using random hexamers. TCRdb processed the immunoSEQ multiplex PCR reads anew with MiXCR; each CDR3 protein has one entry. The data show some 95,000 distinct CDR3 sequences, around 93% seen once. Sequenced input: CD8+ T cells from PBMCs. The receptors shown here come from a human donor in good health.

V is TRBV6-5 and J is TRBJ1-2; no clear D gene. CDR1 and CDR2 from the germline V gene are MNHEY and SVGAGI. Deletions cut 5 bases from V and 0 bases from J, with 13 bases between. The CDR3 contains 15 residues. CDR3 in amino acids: CASSLAPLANYGYTF. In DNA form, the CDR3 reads TGTGCCAGCAGTCTTGCTCCATTAGCTAACTATGGCTACACCTTC.

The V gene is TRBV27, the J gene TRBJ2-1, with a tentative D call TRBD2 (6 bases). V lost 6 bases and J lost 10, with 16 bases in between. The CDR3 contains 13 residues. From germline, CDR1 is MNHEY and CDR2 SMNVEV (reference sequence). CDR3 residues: CASREGLRAEQFF. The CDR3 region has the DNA TGTGCCAGCAGGGAGGGTCTGCGGGCCGAGCAGTTCTTC.

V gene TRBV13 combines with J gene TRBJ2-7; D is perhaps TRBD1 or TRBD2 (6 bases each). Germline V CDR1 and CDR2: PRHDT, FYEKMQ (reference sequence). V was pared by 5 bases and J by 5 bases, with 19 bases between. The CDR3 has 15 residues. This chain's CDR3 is CASSPRGVPYDEQYF. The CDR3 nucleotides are TGTGCCAGCAGCCCGAGGGGGGTTCCCTACGACGAGCAGTACTTC.

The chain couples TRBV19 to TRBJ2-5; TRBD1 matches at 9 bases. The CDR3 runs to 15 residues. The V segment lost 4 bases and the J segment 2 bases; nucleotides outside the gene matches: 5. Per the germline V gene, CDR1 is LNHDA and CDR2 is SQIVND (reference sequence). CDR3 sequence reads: CASSTGTGFQETQYF. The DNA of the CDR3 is TGTGCCAGTAGTACTGGGACAGGGTTTCAAGAGACCCAGTACTTC.

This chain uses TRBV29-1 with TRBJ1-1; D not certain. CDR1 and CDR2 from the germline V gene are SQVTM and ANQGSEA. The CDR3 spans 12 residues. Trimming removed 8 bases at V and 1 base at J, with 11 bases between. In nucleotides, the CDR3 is TGCAGCTCCCAGGACCGGAACACTGAAGCTTTCTTT. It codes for CSSQDRNTEAFF.

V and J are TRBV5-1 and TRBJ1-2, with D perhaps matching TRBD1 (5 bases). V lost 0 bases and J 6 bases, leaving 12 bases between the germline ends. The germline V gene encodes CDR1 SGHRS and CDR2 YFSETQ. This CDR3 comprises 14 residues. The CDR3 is CASSLDLGQDGYTF. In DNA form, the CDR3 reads TGCGCCAGCAGCTTGGATCTGGGGCAGGATGGCTACACCTTC.

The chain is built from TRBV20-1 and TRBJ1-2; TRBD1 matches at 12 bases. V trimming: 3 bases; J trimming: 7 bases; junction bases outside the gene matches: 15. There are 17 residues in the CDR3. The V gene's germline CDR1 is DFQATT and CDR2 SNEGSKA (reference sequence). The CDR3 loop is CSASQPGQGAQASGYTF. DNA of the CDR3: TGCAGTGCTAGCCAACCGGGACAGGGGGCCCAGGCTTCTGGCTACACCTTC.